The following is a TCR beta chain sequence with its context. Libraries were prepared by immunoSEQ multiplex PCR; TCRdb keeps only in-frame clonotypes and omits some of them. Among approximately 100,000 clones listed, around 89% were seen once. CDR1 is SEHNR and CDR2 is FQNEAQ in the germline V gene (reference sequence). The CDR3 covers 16 residues. V lost 6 bases, J lost 5 bases, and 11 bases stayed unmatched. The data derive from a study of blood T cell repertoires in COVID-19. Overall study context: Nucleic acid was either cDNA or gDNA, and it came from T cells, B-cell-depleted T cells, or PBMCs.

Sequencing was performed on peripheral blood. The chain uses TRBV7-9 and TRBJ2-2; the match to TRBD2 covers 8 bases. This clonotype originated in a human donor with acute or convalescent COVID-19. The donor label of this sample is uncertain. The CDR3 nucleotides read TGTGCCAGCAGATCATTCTCAGCGGGAGCTACCGGGGAGCTGTTTTTT. This sequence encodes CASRSFSAGATGELFF.